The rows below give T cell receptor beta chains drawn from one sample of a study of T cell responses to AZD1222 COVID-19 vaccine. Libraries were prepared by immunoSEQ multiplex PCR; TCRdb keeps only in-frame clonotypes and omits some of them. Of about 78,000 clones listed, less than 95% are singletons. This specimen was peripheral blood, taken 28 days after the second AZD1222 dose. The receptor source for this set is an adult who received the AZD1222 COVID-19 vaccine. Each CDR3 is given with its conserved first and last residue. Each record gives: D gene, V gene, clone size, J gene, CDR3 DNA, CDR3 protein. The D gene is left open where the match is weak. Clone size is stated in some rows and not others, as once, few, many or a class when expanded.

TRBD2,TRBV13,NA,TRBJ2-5,TGTGCCAGCAGCCCTATCCCCGGGACTAGCCAGGAGACCCAGTACTTC,CASSPIPGTSQETQYF
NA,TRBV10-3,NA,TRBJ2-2,TGTGCCATCAGTGATGTGCCCGGGGAGCTGTTTTTT,CAISDVPGELFF
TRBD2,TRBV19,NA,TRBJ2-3,TGTGCCAGTAGTACTCCGCAGACTAGCGGACGCACAGATACGCAGTATTTT,CASSTPQTSGRTDTQYF
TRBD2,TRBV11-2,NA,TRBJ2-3,TGTGCCAGCAGCCCAGCGGGGGCTAGCGGGGGGGCGAGGGTCTTT,CASSPAGASGGARVF
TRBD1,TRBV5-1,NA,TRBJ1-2,TGCGCCAGCAGCTTGGCCGGGGTGAGCCAGGGGGCAAGTGGCTACACCTTC,CASSLAGVSQGASGYTF
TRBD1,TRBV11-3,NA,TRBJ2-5,TGTGCCAGCAGCTTTACAGGGGATCAAGAGACCCAGTACTTC,CASSFTGDQETQYF
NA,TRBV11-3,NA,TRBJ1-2,TGTGCCAGCAGCTTGGAAGGGACGGATGGCTACACCTTC,CASSLEGTDGYTF
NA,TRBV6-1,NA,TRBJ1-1,TGTGCCAGCAGTGAAGGGGCGTGGGGATTTAACCCTGAAGCTTTCTTT,CASSEGAWGFNPEAFF
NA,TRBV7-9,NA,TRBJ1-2,TGTGCCAGCAGCTTAGATCGAGGGAACTATGGCTACACCTTC,CASSLDRGNYGYTF
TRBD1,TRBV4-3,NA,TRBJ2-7,TGCGCCAGCAGCCAAGATGAGACAGGGAGTGTAGAACAGTACTTC,CASSQDETGSVEQYF
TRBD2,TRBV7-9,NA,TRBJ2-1,TGTGCCAGCAGCTCGAGCGGGATATACAATGAGCAGTTCTTC,CASSSSGIYNEQFF
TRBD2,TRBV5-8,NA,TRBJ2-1,TGTGCCAGCAGCTTGGAGGGGACTAGCGGAGGTCCCTACAATGAGCAGTTCTTC,CASSLEGTSGGPYNEQFF
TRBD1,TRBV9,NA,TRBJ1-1,TGTGCCAGCAGCCCGGGGGACAGGTCATACACTGAAGCTTTCTTT,CASSPGDRSYTEAFF
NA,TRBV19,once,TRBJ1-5,TGTGCCAGTAGTATACGCGGTAATCAGCCCCAGCATTTT,CASSIRGNQPQHF
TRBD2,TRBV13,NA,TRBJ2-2,TGTGCCAGCAGCCGGCGGACTAGCGGTCACACCGGGGAGCTGTTTTTT,CASSRRTSGHTGELFF